This T cell receptor beta chain was recorded in a study of cytotoxic CD8 clonotypes in ibrutinib-treated CLL. Profiled with immunoSEQ multiplex PCR; TCRdb holds only in-frame clones, not every one. Of about 140,000 clones in the sample, 60% to 80% were seen once. The CDR3 runs to 14 residues. Germline V gene data show CDR1 as MDHEN and CDR2 as SYDVKM. V lost 6 bases, J lost 2 bases, and 6 bases stayed unmatched. Study-level results: Increased clonality at ibrutinib response gave way to a return toward baseline at progression. Under therapy, public clonotypes either contracted or stayed stable, and they were uncommon. Clonality was higher at baseline than in age-matched healthy donors and tracked circulating CD8+ T-cell counts.

Concerning this clone: Its antigen is not known.

The chain links TRBV28 to TRBJ2-7; the match to TRBD2 covers 8 bases. This TCR was recovered from a human donor with chronic lymphocytic leukemia. The source material was PBMCs, sampled after 12 months of ibrutinib treatment. CDR3 DNA: TGTGCCAGCAGCCTCCCGGGAGGGGCCTACGAGCAGTACTTC. Residues: CASSLPGGAYEQYF.